The 21 T cell receptor beta chains presented below share a single source sample, sequenced in a study of T-cell memory formation after mild COVID-19. Each CDR3 protein gets one entry after TCRdb re-called the 5' RACE reads with MiXCR. This table has approximately 300,000 distinct CDR3 sequences, approximately 16% appearing once. Material for sequencing was PBMCs or a T cell subset sorted from them (not recorded which). The receptors were sampled from a man between 18 and 29 years old who had mild COVID-19 (a few samples of this study predate the infection). Cell type and time point are not known.

The chain links TRBV5-5 to TRBJ2-3, with 8 bases aligning to TRBD1. The CDR3 totals 15 residues. J lost 7 bases, V lost 3 bases, and 10 bases had no gene match. The germline V gene encodes CDR1 SGHKS and CDR2 YYEKEE (reference sequence). Here the CDR3 DNA reads TGTGCCAGCAGCTGGCCGGGACAGGAGGGAAATACGCAGTATTTT. Amino acid sequence: CASSWPGQEGNTQYF.

V is TRBV9 and J is TRBJ1-6; the D is unclear. Trimming stripped 7 bases from V and 6 bases from J, with 14 bases between. Germline-derived CDR1 and CDR2 are SGDLS and YYNGEE. This CDR3 spans 14 amino acids. CDR3 DNA sequence: TGTGCCAGCGCTGCCCGAGTTTCTAATTCACCCCTCCACTTT. Amino acids: CASAARVSNSPLHF.

V gene TRBV4-2 combines with J gene TRBJ2-1; D is unresolved. V shed 1 base and J shed 13 bases, with 5 bases lying between them. Germline CDR1 LGHNA, CDR2 YNFKEQ. There are 10 residues in the CDR3. The CDR3 DNA reads TGTGCCAGCAGCCAAGGCGCCCAGTTCTTC. Amino acid sequence: CASSQGAQFF.

This clonotype was observed a handful of times. The rearrangement uses TRBV5-6 and TRBJ2-1, with 9 bases aligning to TRBD2. V was clipped by 3 bases and J by 6 bases; unmatched bases: 7. The CDR3 is 15 residues long. Germline values: CDR1 SGHDT, CDR2 YYEEEE. The CDR3, as DNA: TGTGCCAGCAGCTCGGCGGGGGGGCCGTCCAATGAGCAGTTCTTC. It translates to CASSSAGGPSNEQFF.

The chain joins TRBV20-1 to TRBJ2-5, with D unclear. This CDR3 contains 11 residues. In germline, CDR1 is DFQATT, CDR2 SNEGSKA (reference sequence). V dropped 4 bases and J dropped 5 bases, with 8 bases sitting between them. CDR3 in amino acids: CSAKVLETQYF. Written as DNA, the CDR3 is TGCAGTGCTAAGGTTTTGGAGACCCAGTACTTC.

This clonotype was detected ten times or more. The chain couples TRBV5-1 to TRBJ2-3, with 7 bases identical to TRBD2. The V gene's germline CDR1 is SGHRS and CDR2 YFSETQ. This CDR3 contains 14 residues. The ends lost 4 bases at V and 5 bases at J; junction bases unmatched: 7. DNA of the CDR3: TGCGCCAGCAGCCCCCCCGCTAGCGGAGATACGCAGTATTTT. This gives the protein CASSPPASGDTQYF.

The chain is built from TRBV12-3 or TRBV12-4 and TRBJ1-2; TRBD1 matches at 12 bases. The CDR3 spans 16 residues. The V and J ends lost 5 bases and 8 bases, in that order; junction bases with no gene match: 12. The CDR3 DNA is TGTGCCAGCAGTGGATCCGGGACAGGGGGCCTTCGGGGCTACACCTTC. Amino acid sequence: CASSGSGTGGLRGYTF.

The chain combines TRBV27 with TRBJ1-3, with D tentatively TRBD1 (6 bases). This CDR3 is built from 15 residues. The germline V and J ends were trimmed by 5 bases and 2 bases, with 13 bases remaining between them. Looked up from germline, CDR1 is MNHEY and CDR2 is SMNVEV (reference sequence). The CDR3 sequence: CASSPSTGTGNTIYF. As DNA, the CDR3 is TGTGCCAGCAGTCCATCTACAGGGACTGGAAACACCATATATTTT.

The chain recombines TRBV28 with TRBJ1-2; 7 bases align to TRBD1. V was pared by 5 bases and J by 7 bases, with 13 bases of the junction left unmatched. The CDR3 extends over 15 amino acids. Germline V gives CDR1 MDHEN, CDR2 SYDVKM. The CDR3 is CASSTGTEPRGGYTF. CDR3 nucleotide sequence: TGTGCCAGCAGTACGGGGACAGAACCACGGGGTGGCTACACCTTC.

This clonotype appeared a few times. J is TRBJ2-2 and V is TRBV6-5; D remains ambiguous. The V and J ends lost 2 bases and 3 bases respectively, with 7 bases between them. Germline lookup yields CDR1 MNHEY and CDR2 SVGAGI. There are 14 residues in the CDR3. The CDR3 DNA reads as TGTGCCAGCAGTTACGGACCGGACACCGGGGAGCTGTTTTTT. Protein product: CASSYGPDTGELFF.

The rearrangement links TRBV7-2 to TRBJ2-7; D unresolved. Trimming removed 2 bases from V and 9 bases from J, with 14 bases in between. From germline, CDR1 is SGHTA and CDR2 FQGNSA. The CDR3 contains 13 residues. The CDR3 is CASSLPLVERQYF. DNA for the CDR3: TGTGCCAGCAGCTTACCCCTAGTAGAGAGGCAGTACTTC.

In its sample, this clonotype was seen many times. The CDR3 loop reads CASSLDGSGANVLTF. CDR3 nucleotide sequence: TGCGCCAGCAGCTTGGATGGCTCTGGGGCCAACGTCCTGACTTTC. The gene calls are TRBV5-1 and TRBJ2-6; the D is unclear. Germline-derived CDR1 and CDR2 are SGHRS and YFSETQ. The CDR3 runs 15 residues. Trimming removed 0 bases at V and 0 bases at J, with 4 bases between.

This clonotype has just a few counts. This rearrangement joins TRBV12-3 or TRBV12-4 to TRBJ2-7; D tentatively reads TRBD1 or TRBD2 (5 bases each). Trimming shortened V by 5 bases and J by 7 bases, and 15 bases separated the two germline ends. CDR3 length: 13 amino acids. In DNA, the CDR3 is TGTGCCAGCAGTCTCCCCGGGACCTGGGAGCAGTACTTC. It yields the protein CASSLPGTWEQYF.

The chain recombines TRBV29-1 with TRBJ2-2; D may match TRBD1 or TRBD2 (5 bases each). CDR3 length: 13 amino acids. The V gene's germline CDR1 is SQVTM and CDR2 ANQGSEA. V was shortened by 0 bases and J by 7 bases, with 9 bases between the two germline ends. The CDR3 DNA sequence: TGCAGCGTTGAAGATCGGGGCAGCGGGGAGCTGTTTTTT. Translating it yields CSVEDRGSGELFF.

There are many counts of this clonotype. The V gene is TRBV4-3, the J gene TRBJ2-1; D gene unclear. The V end was cut by 1 base, the J end by 7 bases, with 8 bases between. The CDR3 length is 13 residues. Per the germline V gene, CDR1 is LGHNA and CDR2 is YSLEER. The CDR3 sequence is CASSQVPENEQFF. The CDR3 region has the DNA TGCGCCAGCAGCCAAGTCCCGGAGAATGAGCAGTTCTTC.

The table lists this clonotype with a few counts. The gene calls are TRBV27 and TRBJ2-7; either TRBD1 or TRBD2 may fit D (6 bases each). V was trimmed by 6 bases and J by 2 bases, leaving 17 bases between them. Per the germline V gene, CDR1 is MNHEY and CDR2 is SMNVEV (reference sequence). This CDR3 comprises 15 residues. The CDR3 nucleotides are TGTGCCAGCAGCCCCAAGGGGGGATCGGCCTACGAGCAGTACGTC. Protein product: CASSPKGGSAYEQYV.

The CDR3: CASSLDQGGKETQYF. CDR3 in DNA: TGTGCCAGCAGCTTAGATCAGGGTGGGAAAGAGACCCAGTACTTC. The V and J genes are TRBV11-2 and TRBJ2-5; tentative D call: TRBD1 (5 bases). Per germline, CDR1 SGHAT and CDR2 FQNNGV. V was shortened by 0 bases and J by 3 bases, with 11 bases between the two germline ends. CDR3 length: 15 amino acids. Full variable domain (remainder filled in from reference TRBV11-2 and TRBJ2-5): EAGVAQSPRYKIIEKRQSVAFWCNPISGHATLYWYQQILGQGPKLLIQFQNNGVVDDSQLPKDRFSAERLKGVDSTLKIQPAKLEDSAVYLCASSLDQGGKETQYFGPGTRLLVL.

This clonotype was seen at least ten times. CDR3: CASSLARIYEQYF. CDR3 sequence (DNA): TGTGCCAGCAGCTTAGCACGGATCTACGAGCAGTACTTC. This chain links TRBV7-2 with TRBJ2-7; D call uncertain. Germline assignment: CDR1 SGHTA and CDR2 FQGNSA. CDR3 length: 13 residues. V lost 0 bases, J lost 3 bases, and 6 bases lay in between.

This clonotype was seen at least ten times. The chain couples TRBV10-3 to TRBJ2-2; D ambiguous. The germline V gene has CDR1 ENHRY and CDR2 SYGVKD. V was pared by 0 bases and J by 5 bases, with 13 bases between. The CDR3 extends over 16 amino acids. This chain's CDR3 is CAISESTFARTGELFF. CDR3 DNA sequence: TGTGCCATCAGTGAGTCGACCTTTGCTCGGACCGGGGAGCTGTTTTTT.

This clonotype was picked up a small number of times. This chain uses TRBV27 with TRBJ2-3; either TRBD1 or TRBD2 may supply D (5 bases each). Deletions cut 2 bases from V and 4 bases from J, with 16 bases between. CDR3 length: 16 amino acids. Per germline, CDR1 MNHEY and CDR2 SMNVEV (reference sequence). The CDR3 bases are TGTGCCAGCAGTTTACCCCCCGGGGCCGCCGCAGATACGCAGTATTTT. Amino acid sequence: CASSLPPGAAADTQYF.

The chain couples TRBV28 to TRBJ2-7; no clear D. The germline V gene encodes CDR1 MDHEN and CDR2 SYDVKM. This CDR3 spans 13 amino acids. Trimming shortened V by 1 base and J by 7 bases, and 11 bases separated the two germline ends. CDR3 in DNA: TGTGCCAGCAGTTTATTTCTATCAGGAGAGCAGTACGTC. Translated: CASSLFLSGEQYV.